The entry below gives a single T cell receptor beta chain sequence along with its context. The PCR made use of 60 Vbeta and 13 Jbeta primers. This table comes from immunoSEQ multiplex PCR, and its TCRdb copy is limited to in-frame clones, with some not included. The sample totals 60,000 to 70,000 clones; its top ten clones hold approximately 15%. The data were obtained in a study of cytomegalovirus exposure and HLA in healthy donors. Study-level information: Inside one of the first data releases sat about 85 million unique TCRs taken from HLA-typed donors.

Sequences were obtained from PBMCs. The clonotype originates from a boy aged 10-17 years in good health and CMV-seronegative.

The CDR3 nucleotides read TGTGCCAGCTCACCAGTAAATCCAGTCTCCTACGAGCAGTACTTC. Protein sequence: CASSPVNPVSYEQYF. This sequence joins TRBV18 and TRBJ2-7; D is unclear. This CDR3 comprises 15 residues. CDR1 KGHSH and CDR2 LQKENI come from the germline V gene. Trimming shortened V by 2 bases and J by 0 bases, and 11 bases separated the two germline ends.